This is a list of T cell receptor beta chains from one sample in a study of spatial heterogeneity in lung cancer. Using its own MiXCR run on the 5' RACE reads, TCRdb lists one record per CDR3 protein. The table has some 21,000 distinct CDR3 sequences, around 4.3% seen once; the top ten hold about 7%. Sequencing used PBMCs, obtained at surgery. These receptor sequences come from a male donor with early-stage non-small cell lung cancer. CDR3s include the opening cysteine and the closing phenylalanine or tryptophan. Fields, in order: J gene, D gene, V gene, clone size, CDR3 protein, CDR3 DNA. A D gene is named only where the DNA matches it firmly. The size entry is marked missing in some rows and otherwise reads once, few, many or a size class.

TRBJ1-4 | NA | TRBV28 | medium-sized | CASSLSPIGREKLFF | TGTGCCAGCAGTTTATCCCCCATCGGGCGAGAAAAACTGTTTTTT
TRBJ1-5 | TRBD1 | TRBV28 | many | CASSLEGTGNQPQHF | TGTGCCAGCAGTTTGGAAGGGACAGGCAATCAGCCCCAGCATTTT
TRBJ2-1 | TRBD2 | TRBV30 | many | CAWSLAGGPGSEQFF | TGTGCCTGGAGTTTAGCGGGAGGGCCGGGGAGTGAGCAGTTCTTC
TRBJ2-4 | NA | TRBV6-5 | many | CASSSARSANIQYF | TGTGCCAGCAGCTCCGCCAGGTCGGCGAACATTCAGTACTTC
TRBJ2-1 | TRBD2 | TRBV6-5 | many | CASSYPGTSGGQFF | TGTGCCAGCAGTTACCCCGGGACTAGCGGGGGACAGTTCTTC
TRBJ2-7 | TRBD1 | TRBV30 | NA | CAWGPGQGWYEQYF | TGTGCCTGGGGACCCGGACAGGGGTGGTACGAGCAGTACTTC
TRBJ2-1 | TRBD2 | TRBV3-1 | many | CASSQEVWREGPGNEQFF | TGTGCCAGCAGCCAAGAGGTCTGGCGGGAGGGCCCCGGGAATGAGCAGTTCTTC
TRBJ2-1 | TRBD1 | TRBV7-6 | many | CASSLSGTGGGQEQFF | TGTGCCAGCAGCTTATCTGGTACAGGGGGCGGTCAAGAGCAGTTCTTC
TRBJ2-3 | NA | TRBV21-1 | many | CASSNGGLARTDTQYF | TGTGCCAGCAGCAACGGCGGGCTAGCAAGGACAGATACGCAGTATTTT
TRBJ2-1 | NA | TRBV19 | NA | CASSIGEKQFF | TGTGCCAGTAGTATCGGCGAGAAGCAGTTCTTC
TRBJ2-7 | TRBD2 | TRBV7-2 | NA | CASSFTSGSSYEQYF | TGTGCCAGCAGCTTTACTAGCGGGAGCTCCTACGAGCAGTACTTC
TRBJ2-5 | NA | TRBV4-3 | many | CASSQEGLAGTSNLQETQYF | TGCGCCAGCAGCCAAGAGGGGCTAGCAGGAACGAGTAATCTTCAAGAGACCCAGTACTTC
TRBJ2-2 | NA | TRBV12-3/TRBV12-4 | many | CATCIANTGELFF | TGTGCCACCTGCATAGCGAACACCGGGGAGCTGTTTTTT
TRBJ2-7 | NA | TRBV27 | few | CASSSPGRREQYF | TGTGCCAGCAGTTCCCCGGGAAGGCGAGAGCAGTACTTC
TRBJ1-2 | NA | TRBV30 | many | CAWGSFGGAYGYTF | TGTGCCTGGGGAAGCTTCGGGGGCGCCTATGGCTACACCTTC
TRBJ2-7 | TRBD1 | TRBV28 | many | CASRLWTGPSYEQYF | TGTGCCAGCCGCCTGTGGACAGGGCCGTCCTACGAGCAGTACTTC
TRBJ2-1 | TRBD2 | TRBV19 | NA | CASKGTRAYNEQFF | TGTGCCAGTAAAGGGACTAGGGCCTACAATGAGCAGTTCTTC
TRBJ2-7 | NA | TRBV27 | many | CASSSRRDARNEQYF | TGTGCCAGCAGTTCCCGACGGGATGCCAGGAACGAGCAGTACTTC
TRBJ2-7 | TRBD1 | TRBV20-1 | many | CSARDPGTGANEQYF | TGCAGTGCTAGAGATCCCGGTACAGGGGCTAACGAGCAGTACTTC
TRBJ1-3 | NA | TRBV28 | many | CASHPGLHSGNTIYF | TGTGCCAGTCACCCGGGGCTCCACTCTGGAAACACCATATATTTT
TRBJ1-4 | NA | TRBV18 | NA | CASSLNSGTREKLFF | TGTGCCAGCTCCCTGAACTCCGGGACGCGTGAAAAACTGTTTTTT
TRBJ2-1 | NA | TRBV5-4 | many | CASSSASFSYNEQFF | TGTGCCAGCAGTTCAGCTTCATTCTCCTACAATGAGCAGTTCTTC
TRBJ1-2 | NA | TRBV7-3 | many | CASSLNHLTSYTF | TGTGCCAGCAGCTTAAACCATCTAACCAGCTACACCTTC
TRBJ2-7 | NA | TRBV28 | many | CASTTGVAEQYF | TGTGCCAGCACGACCGGGGTGGCCGAGCAGTACTTC
TRBJ1-1 | TRBD1 | TRBV6-5 | many | CASRAETGWGTEAFF | TGTGCCAGCAGGGCAGAGACAGGGTGGGGCACTGAAGCTTTCTTT
TRBJ2-3 | NA | TRBV19 | many | CASSEGRGTDTQYF | TGTGCCAGTAGTGAGGGGCGGGGCACAGATACGCAGTATTTT
TRBJ1-1 | NA | TRBV7-3 | many | CASSPNLPGPEAFF | TGTGCCAGCAGCCCCAACCTCCCGGGCCCTGAAGCTTTCTTT
TRBJ2-3 | NA | TRBV20-1 | many | CSAQPLTDTQYF | TGCAGTGCCCAACCCCTCACAGATACGCAGTATTTT
TRBJ1-2 | TRBD1 | TRBV7-2 | many | CASSPRTGPYGYTF | TGTGCCAGCAGCCCACGGACAGGCCCCTATGGCTACACCTTC
TRBJ2-3 | TRBD2 | TRBV29-1 | many | CSADPSGGTDTQYF | TGCAGCGCCGACCCTAGCGGGGGCACAGATACGCAGTATTTT
TRBJ1-1 | NA | TRBV10-3 | many | CAISDREMNTEAFF | TGTGCCATCAGTGACAGGGAGATGAACACTGAAGCTTTCTTT